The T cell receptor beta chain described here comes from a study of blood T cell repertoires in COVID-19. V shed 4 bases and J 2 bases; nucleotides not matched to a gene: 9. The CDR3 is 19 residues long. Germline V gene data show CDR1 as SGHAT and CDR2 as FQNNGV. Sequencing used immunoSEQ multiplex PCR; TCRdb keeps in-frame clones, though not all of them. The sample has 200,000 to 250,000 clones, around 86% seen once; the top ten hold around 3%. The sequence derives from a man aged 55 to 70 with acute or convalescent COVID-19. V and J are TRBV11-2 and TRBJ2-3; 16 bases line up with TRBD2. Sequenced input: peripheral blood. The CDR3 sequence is CASSSSGLAGGRVTDTQYF. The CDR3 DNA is TGTGCCAGCAGCTCATCGGGACTAGCGGGGGGGCGGGTCACAGATACGCAGTATTTT.